This T cell receptor (beta chain) is drawn from a study of blood T cells in healthy people across ages. Germline V gene sequence: CDR1 SNHLY, CDR2 FYNNEI. The V segment lost 6 bases and the J segment 0 bases; nucleotides outside the gene matches: 7. This CDR3 is 16 amino acids long. The sample holds one count of this clonotype. Through a sample-barcoded 5' primer and a J-beta primer mix, a second PCR was run for roughly 6 to 11 cycles. TCRdb redid the calling of the 5' RACE reads with MiXCR, one entry per CDR3 protein. The table shows roughly 1.6 million distinct CDR3 sequences, with around 35% occurring only once.

The source is a woman aged 25 to 39 in good health. Sequenced input: blood. V is TRBV2 and J is TRBJ2-3, with 9 bases lining up with TRBD1. For the CDR3, the DNA is TGTGCCAGCAGAGGGACAGGGAACAAGAGCACAGATACGCAGTATTTT. Its translation: CASRGTGNKSTDTQYF. Supplemented by reference TRBV2 and TRBJ2-3, the full variable domain reads EPEVTQTPSHQVTQMGQEVILRCVPISNHLYFYWYRQILGQKVEFLVSFYNNEISEKSEIFDDQFSVERPDGSNFTLKIRSTKLEDSAMYFCASRGTGNKSTDTQYFGPGTRLTVL.